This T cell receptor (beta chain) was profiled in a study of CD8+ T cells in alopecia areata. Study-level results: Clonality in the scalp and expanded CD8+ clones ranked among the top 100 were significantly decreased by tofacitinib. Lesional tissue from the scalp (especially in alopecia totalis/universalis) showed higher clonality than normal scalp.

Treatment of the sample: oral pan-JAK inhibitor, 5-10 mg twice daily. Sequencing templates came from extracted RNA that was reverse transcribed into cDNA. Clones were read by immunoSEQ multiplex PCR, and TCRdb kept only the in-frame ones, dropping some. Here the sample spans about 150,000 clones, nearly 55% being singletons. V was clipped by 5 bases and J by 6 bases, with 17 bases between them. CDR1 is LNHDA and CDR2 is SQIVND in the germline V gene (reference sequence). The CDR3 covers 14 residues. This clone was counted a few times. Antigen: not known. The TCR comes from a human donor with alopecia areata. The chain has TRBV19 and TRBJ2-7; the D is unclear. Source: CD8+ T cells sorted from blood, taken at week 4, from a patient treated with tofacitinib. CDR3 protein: CASSDPTLAFEQYF. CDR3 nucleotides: TGTGCCAGTAGTGACCCCACTCTCGCGTTCGAGCAGTACTTC.